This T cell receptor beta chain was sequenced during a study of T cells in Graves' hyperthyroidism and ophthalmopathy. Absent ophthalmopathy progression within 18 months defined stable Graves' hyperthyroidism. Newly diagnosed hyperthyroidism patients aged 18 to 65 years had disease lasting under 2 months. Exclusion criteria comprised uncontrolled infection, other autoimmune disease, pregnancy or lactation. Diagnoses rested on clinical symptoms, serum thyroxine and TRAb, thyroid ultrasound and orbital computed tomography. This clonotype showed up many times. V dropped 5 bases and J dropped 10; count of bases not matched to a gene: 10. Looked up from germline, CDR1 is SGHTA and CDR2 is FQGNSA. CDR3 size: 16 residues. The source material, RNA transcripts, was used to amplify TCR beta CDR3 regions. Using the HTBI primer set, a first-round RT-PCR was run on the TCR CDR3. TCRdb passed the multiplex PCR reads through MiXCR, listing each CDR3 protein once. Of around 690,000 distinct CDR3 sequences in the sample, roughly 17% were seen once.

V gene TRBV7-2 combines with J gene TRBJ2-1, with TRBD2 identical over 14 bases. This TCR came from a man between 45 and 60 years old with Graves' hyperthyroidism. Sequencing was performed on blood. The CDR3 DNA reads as TGTGCCAGCAGCCCCCCGGGACTAGCGGGAGCGCAGGAGCAGTTCTTC. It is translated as CASSPPGLAGAQEQFF.